A selection of T cell receptor beta chains follows, all from one sample in a study of T cell responses to AZD1222 COVID-19 vaccine. Profiled with immunoSEQ multiplex PCR; TCRdb holds only in-frame clones, not every one. Found here are about 100,000 clones, almost 85% of them singletons; the top ten hold 15% to 20%. The sequencing used peripheral blood, collected on day 0 of AZD1222 vaccination. Receptor source: an adult in good health. The conserved cysteine and the conserved F or W are not part of the CDR3 here. Clone size appears in some rows only: once, few, many, or a class for an expanded clone.

v_call,clone_size,j_call,cdr3_aa
TRBV18,-,TRBJ2-7,ASSPVQGRGEQY
TRBV27,-,TRBJ2-7,ASSRSPFYEQY
TRBV30,few,TRBJ1-1,AWSPPGASRDTEAF
TRBV2,-,TRBJ1-2,ASSKRGLDGYT
TRBV30,-,TRBJ1-5,AWNIQGDQPQH
TRBV9,-,TRBJ1-5,ASSPDRGRQPQH
TRBV7-9,-,TRBJ1-1,ASSLGQGVMNTEAF
TRBV4-2,-,TRBJ2-3,ASSQESPGEDTQY
TRBV2,-,TRBJ2-1,ASSDPAGVYNEQF
TRBV5-8,-,TRBJ2-6,ASSIASGANVLT
TRBV5-1,-,TRBJ2-5,ASSPSLSGQETQY
TRBV28,-,TRBJ1-1,ASSVGTVAEAF
TRBV6-2/TRBV6-3,once,TRBJ2-2,ASSYNSAGPFNTGELF
TRBV28,-,TRBJ1-3,ASSPIRPVGSGISGNTIY
TRBV5-5,-,TRBJ1-4,ASSPAGERGLEKLF